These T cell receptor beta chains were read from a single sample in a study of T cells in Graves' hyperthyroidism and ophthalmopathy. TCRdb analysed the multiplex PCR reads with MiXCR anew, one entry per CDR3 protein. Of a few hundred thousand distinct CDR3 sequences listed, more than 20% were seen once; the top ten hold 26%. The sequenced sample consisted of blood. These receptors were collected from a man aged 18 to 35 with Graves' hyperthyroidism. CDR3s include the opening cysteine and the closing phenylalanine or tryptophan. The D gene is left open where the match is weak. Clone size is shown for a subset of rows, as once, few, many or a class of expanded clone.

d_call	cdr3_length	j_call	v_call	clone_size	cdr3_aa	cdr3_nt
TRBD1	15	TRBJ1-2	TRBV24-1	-	CATSDPGQTSYGYTF	TGTGCCACCAGTGATCCGGGACAGACTTCCTATGGCTACACCTTC
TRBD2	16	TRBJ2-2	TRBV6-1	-	CASTLTSGSGFGELFF	TGTGCCAGCACCTTGACTAGCGGGTCGGGATTCGGGGAGCTGTTTTTT
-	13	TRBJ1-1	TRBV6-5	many	CASRGNLNTEAFF	TGTGCCAGCAGAGGGAATTTAAACACTGAAGCTTTCTTT
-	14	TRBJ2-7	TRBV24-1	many	CATSDSRGAYEQYF	TGTGCCACCAGTGACTCCAGGGGCGCCTACGAGCAGTACTTC
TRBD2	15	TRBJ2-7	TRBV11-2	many	CASSLDGAGAYEQYF	TGTGCCAGCAGCTTAGATGGGGCGGGGGCCTACGAGCAGTACTTC
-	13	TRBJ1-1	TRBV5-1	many	CASSSSGTTEAFF	TGCGCCAGCAGCTCGTCGGGGACCACTGAAGCTTTCTTT
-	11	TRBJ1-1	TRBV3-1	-	CASSQIGEAFF	TGTGCCAGCAGCCAAATCGGGGAAGCTTTCTTT
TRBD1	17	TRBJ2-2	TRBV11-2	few	CASSLDYRGAQAGELFF	TGTGCCAGCAGCTTAGATTACAGGGGGGCGCAGGCCGGGGAGCTGTTTTTT
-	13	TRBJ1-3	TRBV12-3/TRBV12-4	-	CASNRDSGNTIYF	TGTGCCAGCAATCGGGACTCTGGAAACACCATATATTTT
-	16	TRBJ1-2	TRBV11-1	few	CASSLPRRGEGNGYTF	TGTGCCAGCAGCTTGCCCCGACGGGGGGAAGGGAATGGCTACACCTTC
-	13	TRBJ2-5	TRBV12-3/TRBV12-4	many	CASSLWDGETQYF	TGTGCCAGCAGTTTATGGGATGGGGAGACCCAGTACTTC
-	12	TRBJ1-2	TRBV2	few	CASSEDVGGYTF	TGTGCCAGCAGTGAAGATGTGGGGGGCTACACCTTC
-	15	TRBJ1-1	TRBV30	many	CAWSRPGTNRTEAFF	TGTGCCTGGAGTCGCCCAGGGACCAATAGAACTGAAGCTTTCTTT
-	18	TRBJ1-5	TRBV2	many	CASSVAKSGVHSNQPQHF	TGTGCCAGCAGTGTGGCCAAGTCAGGGGTTCATAGCAATCAGCCCCAGCATTTT
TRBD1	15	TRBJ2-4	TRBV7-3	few	CASARSTGGRDIQYF	TGTGCCAGCGCCCGGAGTACAGGGGGCAGGGACATTCAGTACTTC
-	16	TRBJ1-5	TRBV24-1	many	CATRGRGTPDNQPQHF	TGTGCCACCAGGGGAAGAGGAACACCGGACAATCAGCCCCAGCATTTT
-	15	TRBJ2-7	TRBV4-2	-	CASSQAGFEGREQYF	TGTGCCAGCAGCCAAGCTGGCTTCGAGGGGCGCGAGCAGTACTTC
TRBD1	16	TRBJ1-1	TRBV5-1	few	CASSTGQGHLLLEAFF	TGCGCCAGCAGCACGGGACAGGGGCACCTCCTCCTTGAAGCTTTCTTT
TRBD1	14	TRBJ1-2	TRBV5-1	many	CASSYDTDRLTYTF	TGCGCCAGCAGCTATGATACGGACAGGCTAACCTACACCTTC
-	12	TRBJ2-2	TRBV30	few	CAAGMDTGELFF	TGTGCCGCTGGAATGGACACCGGGGAGCTGTTTTTT
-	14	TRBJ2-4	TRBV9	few	CASTKGGWGNIQYF	TGTGCCAGCACCAAAGGGGGGTGGGGAAACATTCAGTACTTC
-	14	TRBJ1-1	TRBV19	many	CASSILAGRGEAFF	TGTGCCAGTAGTATATTGGCGGGGCGCGGTGAAGCTTTCTTT
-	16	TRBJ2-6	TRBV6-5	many	CASSSVRNVGANVLTF	TGTGCCAGCAGTTCTGTTCGGAACGTGGGGGCCAACGTCCTGACTTTC
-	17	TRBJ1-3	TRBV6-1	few	CASSEFGGGSSGNTIYF	TGTGCCAGCAGTGAATTTGGGGGAGGATCATCTGGAAACACCATATATTTT
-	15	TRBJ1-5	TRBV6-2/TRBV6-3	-	CASRNQIPSNQPQHF	TGTGCCAGCAGGAACCAGATCCCGAGCAATCAGCCCCAGCATTTT
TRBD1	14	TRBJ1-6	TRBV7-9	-	CASSSDRGNSPLHF	TGTGCCAGCAGCTCCGACAGGGGTAATTCACCCCTCCACTTT
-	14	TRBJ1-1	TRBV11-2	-	CASRRQTEYTEAFF	TGTGCCAGCAGGAGACAGACGGAATACACTGAAGCTTTCTTT
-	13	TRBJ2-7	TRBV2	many	CASTAFRGSEQYF	TGTGCCAGCACAGCCTTCCGGGGGAGCGAGCAGTACTTC
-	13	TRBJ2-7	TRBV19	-	CASSPGVTHEQYF	TGTGCCAGTAGCCCCGGGGTTACACACGAGCAGTACTTC
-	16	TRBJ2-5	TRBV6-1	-	CASSPYRDILKETQYF	TGTGCCAGCAGTCCGTATCGGGACATACTCAAAGAGACCCAGTACTTC
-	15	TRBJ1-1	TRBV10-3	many	CAISERSQGNTEAFF	TGTGCCATCAGTGAAAGATCGCAGGGGAACACTGAAGCTTTCTTT
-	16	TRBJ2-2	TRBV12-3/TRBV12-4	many	CASSFLRGRIDGELFF	TGTGCCAGCAGTTTTCTCAGGGGTAGAATTGACGGGGAGCTGTTTTTT
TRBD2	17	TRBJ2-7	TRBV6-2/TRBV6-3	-	CASSYSSPSGNSYEQYF	TGTGCCAGCAGTTACTCGAGTCCTAGCGGGAACTCCTACGAGCAGTACTTC
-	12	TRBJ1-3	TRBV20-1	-	CSRTDLGNTIYF	TGCAGCCGCACCGATCTTGGAAACACCATATATTTT
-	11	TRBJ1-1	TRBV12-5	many	CASGGHGRAFF	TGTGCTAGTGGGGGGCACGGAAGAGCTTTCTTT
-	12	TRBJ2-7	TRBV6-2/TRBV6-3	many	CASSYLPYEQYF	TGTGCCAGCAGTTACCTCCCTTACGAGCAGTACTTC
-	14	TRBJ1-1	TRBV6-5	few	CASSYRVDDTEAFF	TGTGCCAGCAGTTACAGGGTGGATGACACTGAAGCTTTCTTT
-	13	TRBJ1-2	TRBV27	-	CATLTGLSYGYTF	TGTGCCACCCTCACGGGTTTGAGCTATGGCTACACCTTC
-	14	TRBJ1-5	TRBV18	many	CASSPSFDNQPQHF	TGTGCCAGCTCACCAAGCTTTGACAATCAGCCCCAGCATTTT
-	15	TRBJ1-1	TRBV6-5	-	CASSYTTTEGVEAFF	TGTGCCAGCAGTTACACAACGACAGAGGGAGTGGAAGCTTTCTTT
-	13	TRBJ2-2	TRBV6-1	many	CAIPDSTGGELFF	TGTGCCATCCCAGACTCGACCGGCGGGGAGCTGTTTTTT
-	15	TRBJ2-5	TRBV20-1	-	CSARGSPGGQETQYF	TGCAGTGCTAGAGGGTCTCCCGGGGGACAAGAGACCCAGTACTTC
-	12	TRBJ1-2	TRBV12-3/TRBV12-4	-	CASSSGPDGYTF	TGTGCCAGCAGTTCGGGGCCCGATGGCTACACCTTC
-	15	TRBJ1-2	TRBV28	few	CASSLEGWQFNGYTF	TGTGCCAGCAGCCTAGAGGGTTGGCAGTTTAATGGCTACACCTTC
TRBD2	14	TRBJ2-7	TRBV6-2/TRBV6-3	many	CAIQTGTSYREQYF	TGTGCCATACAAACCGGGACTAGTTATCGCGAGCAGTACTTC
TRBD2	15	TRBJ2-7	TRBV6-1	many	CASSEASGSSYEQYF	TGTGCCAGCAGTGAAGCTAGCGGGAGCTCCTACGAGCAGTACTTC
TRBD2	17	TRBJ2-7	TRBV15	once	CATSRGGLAGGSYEQYF	TGTGCCACCAGCAGAGGGGGACTAGCGGGGGGCTCCTACGAGCAGTACTTC
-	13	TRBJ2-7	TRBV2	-	CASNGLVSYEQYF	TGTGCCAGCAACGGACTGGTCTCCTACGAGCAGTACTTC
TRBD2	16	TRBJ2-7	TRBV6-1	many	CASSEASGGISYEQYF	TGTGCCAGCAGTGAGGCTAGCGGGGGGATCTCCTACGAGCAGTACTTC
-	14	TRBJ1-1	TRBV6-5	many	CASTEQGGDTEAFF	TGTGCCAGCACCGAACAGGGAGGGGACACTGAAGCTTTCTTT
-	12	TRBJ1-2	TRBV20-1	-	CSAREGTYGYTF	TGCAGTGCTAGGGAGGGAACCTATGGCTACACCTTC
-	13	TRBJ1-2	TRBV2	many	CASSPRDNYGYTF	TGTGCCAGCAGCCCACGAGACAACTATGGCTACACCTTC
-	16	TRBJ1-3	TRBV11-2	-	CASGDFRFYSGNTIYF	TGTGCCAGCGGAGATTTCAGGTTTTACTCTGGAAACACCATATATTTT
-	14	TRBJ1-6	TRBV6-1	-	CASNSAGENSPLHF	TGTGCCAGCAATAGTGCAGGGGAAAATTCACCCCTCCACTTT
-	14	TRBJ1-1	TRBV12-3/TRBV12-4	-	CASSIGVVHTEAFF	TGTGCTAGCAGTATAGGGGTAGTGCACACTGAAGCTTTCTTT